The 17 T cell receptor beta chains reported below all come from one sample, sequenced in a study of blood T cell repertoires in COVID-19. Method: immunoSEQ multiplex PCR; TCRdb's copy keeps in-frame clones and lacks some. The profile shows 90,000 to 120,000 clones, roughly 84% of them singletons. Sequenced input: peripheral blood. These receptors all stem from a man aged 55-75 years with acute or convalescent COVID-19.

The gene calls are TRBV3-1 (or the pseudogene TRBV3-2) and TRBJ1-2, with TRBD1 identical over 8 bases. V was pared by 4 bases and J by 7 bases, with 11 bases of the junction left unmatched. The CDR3 covers 15 residues. Germline CDR1 and CDR2: LGHDT and YNNKEL (reference sequence). CDR3 region: CASSPRDRLLFGYTF. CDR3 bases: TGTGCCAGCAGCCCCCGGGACAGGTTATTGTTTGGCTACACCTTC.

The CDR3 is CASSLPGHPGRGYTF. For the CDR3, the DNA is TGTGCCAGCAGTTTACCGGGACACCCTGGCCGTGGCTACACCTTC. This sequence joins TRBV28 and TRBJ1-2, with D tentatively TRBD1 (6 bases). Germline V lookup: CDR1 MDHEN, CDR2 SYDVKM. The CDR3 runs 15 residues. V gave up 2 bases and J gave up 7 bases, with 17 bases separating them.

The chain uses TRBV5-6 and TRBJ1-5; tentatively, D is TRBD1 (5 bases). The CDR3 is 17 residues long. Trimming took 1 base from V and 3 from J, leaving 17 bases between them. Germline V lookup: CDR1 SGHDT, CDR2 YYEEEE. The CDR3 DNA reads TGTGCCAGCAGCTTGCGGGTGGGTTCGGGGGACAATCAGCCCCAGCATTTT. Residues: CASSLRVGSGDNQPQHF.

This clone was observed a single time. The chain is built from TRBV7-9 and TRBJ1-5; no firm D call. CDR1 and CDR2 (germline): SEHNR, FQNEAQ (reference sequence). The ends were cut back, 5 bases at V and 5 bases at J, with 10 bases in the middle. CDR3 size: 13 residues. The CDR3 region has the DNA TGTGCCAGCAGCCTCTACCAAGATCAGCCCCAGCATTTT. Translated, it gives CASSLYQDQPQHF.

CDR3 sequence reads: CASSSTPSGTKNTGELFF. CDR3 bases: TGTGCCAGCAGCTCGACCCCGTCCGGGACTAAGAACACCGGGGAGCTGTTTTTT. The chain uses TRBV7-9 and TRBJ2-2, with 7 bases that match TRBD2. This CDR3 spans 18 amino acids. In germline, CDR1 is SEHNR, CDR2 FQNEAQ (reference sequence). After removal of 4 bases from V and 1 base from J, the junction contained 12 bases not matched to a gene.

CDR3 region: CASSPGQISPQETQYF. Here the CDR3 DNA reads TGTGCCAGCAGCCCCGGACAGATATCGCCCCAAGAGACCCAGTACTTC. This chain connects TRBV11-1 to TRBJ2-5, with a possible D match to TRBD1 (6 bases). The V and J ends lost 5 bases and 1 base respectively, with 17 bases between them. Looked up from germline, CDR1 is SGHAT and CDR2 is FQDESV (reference sequence). The CDR3 length is 16 residues.

The chain carries TRBV19 and TRBJ2-1, with 7 positions matching TRBD2. The J segment lost 1 base and the V segment lost 3 bases, leaving 6 bases of the junction unmatched. The CDR3 is 16 residues long. CDR1 and CDR2 from the germline V gene are LNHDA and SQIVND (reference sequence). In DNA, the CDR3 is TGTGCCAGTAGTATTGGACTAGTTATTTCCTACAATGAGCAGTTCTTC. Translating it yields CASSIGLVISYNEQFF.

The chain carries TRBV6-5 and TRBJ2-3; TRBD2 agrees at 8 bases. V was clipped by 2 bases and J by 2 bases; unmatched bases: 3. The length of the CDR3 is 15 residues. Germline CDR1 is MNHEY and CDR2 is SVGAGI. CDR3 sequence reads: CASSYKREYTDTQYF. CDR3 sequence (DNA): TGTGCCAGCAGTTACAAGCGGGAGTACACAGATACGCAGTATTTT.

The genes are TRBV9 and TRBJ2-1; 8 nucleotides align to TRBD1. V lost 0 bases and J lost 4; bases outside the gene matches: 3. Germline loops: CDR1 SGDLS, CDR2 YYNGEE. CDR3 length: 15 amino acids. CDR3 nucleotides: TGTGCCAGCAGCGTAGGGACAGGGAGTTACAATGAGCAGTTCTTC. Protein: CASSVGTGSYNEQFF.

The chain carries TRBV11-3 and TRBJ2-7, with D tentatively TRBD1 (6 bases). V lost 5 bases and J lost 10, with 15 bases in between. The CDR3 has 12 residues. Per the germline V gene, CDR1 is SGHNT and CDR2 is YENEEA. As DNA, the CDR3 is TGTGCCAGCAGCACGGCAGGGGCGGTACAGTACGTC. This sequence encodes CASSTAGAVQYV.

V is TRBV11-3 and J is TRBJ2-4; 8 bases align to TRBD1. The germline gives CDR1 SGHNT, CDR2 YENEEA. Trimming took 5 bases from V and 6 from J; bases not matched to a gene: 9. The CDR3 sequence is 15 residues long. In DNA, the CDR3 is TGTGCCAGCAGCCCCCCACAGGGGGTCATAAACATTCAGTACTTC. It codes for CASSPPQGVINIQYF.

This clone occurred many times. The chain carries TRBV7-2 and TRBJ2-5; TRBD2 might be the D (6 bases). V was pared by 3 bases and J by 3 bases, with 8 bases between. From germline, CDR1 is SGHTA and CDR2 FQGNSA. This CDR3 region has 13 residues. The CDR3 loop is CASSFQREETQYF. The DNA of the CDR3 is TGTGCCAGCAGCTTTCAGCGGGAAGAGACCCAGTACTTC.

The chain couples TRBV11-2 to TRBJ1-1; 8 bases are a match to TRBD1. The CDR3 runs 14 residues. J gave up 5 bases and V 8 bases, and 10 bases lay outside the gene matches. The germline V gene has CDR1 SGHAT and CDR2 FQNNGV. The CDR3, as DNA: TGTGCCAGCTTACGACAGGGGTCTTTGACTGAAGCTTTCTTT. Amino acids: CASLRQGSLTEAFF.

The chain uses TRBV28 and TRBJ1-5; D is unclear. Trimming cost V 3 bases and J 5 bases, with 11 bases left between them. CDR1 is MDHEN and CDR2 is SYDVKM in the germline V gene. The CDR3 totals 14 residues. The CDR3 loop is CASSLTGSYQPQHF. CDR3 bases: TGTGCCAGCAGTTTGACGGGGAGCTATCAGCCCCAGCATTTT. Full variable domain (rest looked up from reference TRBV28 and TRBJ1-5): DVKVTQSSRYLVKRTGEKVFLECVQDMDHENMFWYRQDPGLGLRLIYFSYDVKMKEKGDIPEGYSVSREKKERFSLILESASTNQTSMYLCASSLTGSYQPQHFGDGTRLSIL.

About this clone: Additional DNA sequences in this sample encode the identical CDR3. The V and J genes are TRBV18 and TRBJ1-5; no clear D gene. The CDR3 spans 13 residues. V was trimmed by 3 bases and J by 2 bases, leaving 5 bases between them. Germline-derived CDR1 and CDR2 are KGHSH and LQKENI. DNA of the CDR3: TGTGCCAGCTCACCCGGTGGCAATCAGCCCCAGCATTTT. Encoded protein: CASSPGGNQPQHF.

The CDR3 spells CASSYTDRGYEQYF. The CDR3 DNA follows: TGTGCCAGCAGTTACACGGACAGGGGGTACGAGCAGTACTTC. The chain combines TRBV6-5 with TRBJ2-7; 10 nucleotides align to TRBD1. The V segment lost 2 bases and the J segment 4 bases; nucleotides outside the gene matches: 2. The CDR3 contains 14 residues. Germline lookup yields CDR1 MNHEY and CDR2 SVGAGI.

The V and J genes are TRBV2 and TRBJ2-7; maybe TRBD2 (5 bases). Looked up from germline, CDR1 is SNHLY and CDR2 is FYNNEI. Between the trimmed V and J ends, which lost 3 bases and 4 bases, there was a span of 13 bases. The CDR3 extends over 14 amino acids. CDR3 region: CASSEPRRRYEQYF. The CDR3 DNA sequence: TGTGCCAGCAGTGAGCCCCGGAGGCGGTACGAGCAGTACTTC.